The 14 T cell receptor beta chains below come from one sample, sequenced in a study of CD8 T cells in ankylosing spondylitis. Overall study results and limits: Ankylosing spondylitis blood appeared to be characterized by a TCR beta motif of roughly eight highly homologous variants.

No antigens are known for them. Via MiXCR, TCRdb re-called the 5' RACE reads, giving one row per CDR3 protein. The sample consists of hundreds of thousands of distinct CDR3 sequences, around 11% of them appearing once. Sequencing used blood, either unsorted or a sorted T cell fraction (not recorded which). Receptors originate from a male donor with ankylosing spondylitis.

In its sample, this clonotype was seen a few times. V and J are TRBV20-1 and TRBJ1-1; D is unclear. The V gene lost 2 bases and the J gene lost 0 bases, with 10 bases spanning the gap. Germline V lookup: CDR1 DFQATT, CDR2 SNEGSKA (reference sequence). The CDR3 sequence is 14 residues long. The CDR3 DNA follows: TGCAGTGCTAGATGGGCCGGGATGAACACTGAAGCTTTCTTT. Its translation is CSARWAGMNTEAFF.

V is TRBV5-5 and J is TRBJ2-1; D gene uncertain. The CDR3 is 15 residues long. Looked up from germline, CDR1 is SGHKS and CDR2 is YYEKEE (reference sequence). With 0 bases removed from V and 5 bases from J, the gap between germline ends came to 12 bases. CDR3 coding DNA: TGTGCCAGCAGCTTGGTTGCTTCAAGGGACAATGAGCAGTTCTTC. It codes for CASSLVASRDNEQFF.

CDR3 amino acids: CSAGTVSYEQYF. The CDR3 DNA reads TGCAGCGCCGGGACCGTCTCCTACGAGCAGTACTTC. The V call is TRBV29-1, the J call TRBJ2-7; D might be TRBD1 or TRBD2, each matching 5 bases. Germline values: CDR1 SQVTM, CDR2 ANQGSEA. V shed 7 bases and J shed 0 bases, with 10 bases lying between them. The CDR3 contains 12 residues.

This clonotype has ten or more counts. The V and J genes are TRBV5-1 and TRBJ1-2; D is ambiguous. This CDR3 spans 13 amino acids. Germline V gives CDR1 SGHRS, CDR2 YFSETQ. Trimming removed 1 base from V and 4 bases from J, with 8 bases in between. CDR3 DNA sequence: TGCGCCAGCAGCTTGACAGCTTTCTATGGCTACACCTTC. Residues: CASSLTAFYGYTF.

This clonotype has at least ten counts. J is TRBJ1-1 and V is TRBV20-1; 10 bases are shared with TRBD1. The ends lost 3 bases at V and 1 base at J; junction bases unmatched: 2. There are 14 residues in the CDR3. Germline V gene sequence: CDR1 DFQATT, CDR2 SNEGSKA (reference sequence). The CDR3 DNA is TGCAGTGCTAGGAGACAGGGGGCGAACACTGAAGCTTTCTTT. Its translation: CSARRQGANTEAFF.

The chain carries TRBV6-5 and TRBJ2-1; D is ambiguous. CDR3 length equals 15 residues. Trimming took off 2 bases at V and 6 bases at J, with 14 bases between the two ends. Germline CDR1 reads MNHEY; CDR2 reads SVGAGI. Here the CDR3 DNA reads TGTGCCAGCAGTTACCTCCTAGGCAGGATCAATGAGCAGTTCTTC. Translating it yields CASSYLLGRINEQFF.

This clonotype occurred a few times. The chain is built from TRBV20-1 and TRBJ2-5; D is perhaps TRBD1 (5 bases). Germline CDR1 DFQATT, CDR2 SNEGSKA (reference sequence). Trimming stripped 0 bases from V and 2 bases from J, with 13 bases between. This CDR3 comprises 15 residues. For the CDR3, the DNA is TGCAGTGCTAGAGATCCCCGGACACAGCAAGAGACCCAGTACTTC. Its protein product is CSARDPRTQQETQYF.

V and J are TRBV4-3 and TRBJ1-1; possibly TRBD1 for D (5 bases). CDR3 length equals 15 residues. V dropped 4 bases and J dropped 3 bases, with 15 bases sitting between them. Germline V gives CDR1 LGHNA, CDR2 YSLEER. CDR3 DNA: TGCGCCAGCAGCCGTACAGGTAGTAAGGACACTGAAGCTTTCTTT. Residues: CASSRTGSKDTEAFF.

CDR3 amino acids: CASSLGAGSGSPLHF. In nucleotides, the CDR3 is TGCGCCAGCAGCTTGGGGGCAGGGAGCGGATCACCCCTCCACTTT. This chain links TRBV5-1 with TRBJ1-6, with a possible D match to TRBD1 (5 bases). The CDR3 sequence is 15 residues long. V was pared by 0 bases and J by 10 bases, with 14 bases between. CDR1 and CDR2 from the germline V gene are SGHRS and YFSETQ.

The rearrangement joins TRBV2 to TRBJ2-5, with 8 bases aligning to TRBD2. The CDR3 has 15 residues. Trimming at V came to 5 bases and at J to 4 bases, leaving 9 bases not matched to a gene. Per the germline V gene, CDR1 is SNHLY and CDR2 is FYNNEI. DNA for the CDR3: TGTGCCAGCAGTCCCGGGACTAGGGGGGGAGAGACCCAGTACTTC. Translation gives CASSPGTRGGETQYF.

The chain carries TRBV20-1 and TRBJ2-5, with 8 bases aligning to TRBD2. The germline V gene has CDR1 DFQATT and CDR2 SNEGSKA (reference sequence). CDR3 size: 14 residues. Unmatched junction bases numbered 10, after V lost 6 bases and J lost 4 bases. The CDR3 nucleotides read TGCAGTGCCCGCGCCAGCGGGGGTTCAGAGACCCAGTACTTC. This codes for CSARASGGSETQYF.

This clonotype was seen repeatedly, ten times or more. The gene calls are TRBV7-2 and TRBJ2-5, with TRBD2 matching 8 bases. V was clipped by 1 base and J by 0 bases; unmatched bases: 4. Germline lookup yields CDR1 SGHTA and CDR2 FQGNSA. The CDR3 totals 16 residues. In DNA form, the CDR3 reads TGTGCCAGCAGCTTAGAGAGCGGGAGATACCAAGAGACCCAGTACTTC. Translating gives CASSLESGRYQETQYF.

This clonotype has a handful of counts. The chain is built from TRBV29-1 and TRBJ1-4; no definite D call. The V end was cut by 6 bases, the J end by 0 bases, with 8 bases between. Germline lookup yields CDR1 SQVTM and CDR2 ANQGSEA. This CDR3 has 13 residues. The CDR3, as DNA: TGCAGCGTCAACAGAGCAACTAATGAAAAACTGTTTTTT. Translated, it gives CSVNRATNEKLFF.

The chain recombines TRBV10-3 with TRBJ1-1; D is undetermined. This CDR3 comprises 12 residues. The ends were cut back, 3 bases at V and 10 bases at J, with 12 bases in the middle. The germline CDR1 and CDR2 sequences are ENHRY and SYGVKD. As DNA, the CDR3 is TGTGCCATCAGTGAAACCGTCCCGGGAGCTTTCTTT. Amino acid sequence: CAISETVPGAFF.